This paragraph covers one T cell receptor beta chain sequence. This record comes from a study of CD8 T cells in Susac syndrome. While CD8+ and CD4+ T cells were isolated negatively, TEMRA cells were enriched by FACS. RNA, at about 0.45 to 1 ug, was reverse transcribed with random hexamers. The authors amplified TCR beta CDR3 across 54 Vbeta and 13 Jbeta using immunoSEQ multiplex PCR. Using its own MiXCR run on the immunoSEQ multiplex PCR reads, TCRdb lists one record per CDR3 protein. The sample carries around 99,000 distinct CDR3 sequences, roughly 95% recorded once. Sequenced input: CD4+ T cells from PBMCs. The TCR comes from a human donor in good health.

CDR3 in amino acids: CSVVRDLRNTEAFF. In DNA form, the CDR3 reads TGCAGCGTAGTTAGGGATTTACGGAACACTGAAGCTTTCTTT. The chain couples TRBV29-1 to TRBJ1-1; no clear D gene. The CDR3 totals 14 residues. Germline V gene lookup returns CDR1 SQVTM and CDR2 ANQGSEA. V lost 6 bases and J 1 base, leaving 15 bases between the germline ends.